This is a list of T cell receptor beta chains from one sample in a study of T cell changes during pregnancy in multiple sclerosis. The assay was immunoSEQ multiplex PCR, and TCRdb's table has in-frame clones only and misses some. Among roughly 38,000 clones, 90% were seen once, and the ten largest hold about 5.2%. Here the sequenced sample was peripheral blood, taken in the third trimester of pregnancy. The receptors here all came from a female donor in good health, enrolled as a control in a pregnancy study. Both conserved end residues are part of each CDR3. The order of the fields is D gene, clone size, V gene, J gene, CDR3 protein, CDR3 DNA. A D gene is named only where the DNA matches it firmly. Rows give clone size only sometimes, using once, few, many, or a class for an expanded clone.

TRBD1	-	TRBV27	TRBJ1-1	CASSLWGTGHTEAFF	TGTGCCAGCAGTTTATGGGGGACAGGACACACTGAAGCTTTCTTT
-	-	TRBV4-1	TRBJ2-3	CASSQDRGTFSTDTQYF	TGCGCCAGCAGCCAAGATCGGGGGACCTTTAGCACAGATACGCAGTATTTT
-	-	TRBV19	TRBJ2-3	CASSTVFGGTSTDTQYF	TGTGCCAGTAGTACAGTTTTCGGGGGTACTAGCACAGATACGCAGTATTTT
TRBD1	-	TRBV11-2	TRBJ2-3	CASSLYRTGEFGTDTQYF	TGTGCCAGCAGCCTGTACCGGACAGGGGAATTTGGCACAGATACGCAGTATTTT
TRBD1	few	TRBV28	TRBJ1-1	CASSFRGRTEAFF	TGTGCCAGCAGTTTCAGGGGGCGAACTGAAGCTTTCTTT
-	-	TRBV19	TRBJ2-5	CASRGTGTPLETQYF	TGTGCCAGTAGGGGAACCGGGACTCCTCTGGAGACCCAGTACTTC
TRBD1	-	TRBV6-1	TRBJ2-1	CASNTGGTGGNEQFF	TGTGCCAGTAATACCGGGGGGACAGGGGGCAATGAGCAGTTCTTC
-	-	TRBV28	TRBJ1-2	CASSPQGVGGYTF	TGTGCCAGCAGTCCCCAGGGCGTCGGTGGCTACACCTTC
-	-	TRBV25-1	TRBJ2-1	CASSEGAPEQFF	TGTGCCAGCAGTGAAGGGGCTCCTGAGCAGTTCTTC
-	-	TRBV4-3	TRBJ2-1	CASSQDPNLASEQFF	TGCGCCAGCAGCCAAGACCCCAATCTAGCCTCTGAGCAGTTCTTC
TRBD2	-	TRBV4-1	TRBJ2-1	CASSQSVSGAGNEQFF	TGCGCCAGCAGCCAAAGTGTTAGCGGGGCTGGCAATGAGCAGTTCTTC
-	-	TRBV6-6	TRBJ1-4	CASSYSIQGNEKLFF	TGTGCCAGCAGTTACTCGATACAGGGTAATGAAAAACTGTTTTTT
-	-	TRBV7-3	TRBJ1-5	CASSSHPGLGNQPQHF	TGTGCCAGCAGTTCTCACCCGGGTTTGGGCAATCAGCCCCAGCATTTT
TRBD1	-	TRBV7-2	TRBJ1-2	CASSLAPTGRTFGYTF	TGTGCCAGCAGCTTAGCCCCGACAGGGAGAACTTTTGGCTACACCTTC
-	-	TRBV25-1	TRBJ1-2	CASSSRRTGANYGYTF	TGTGCCAGCAGTTCTCGACGGACGGGGGCTAACTATGGCTACACCTTC
-	-	TRBV7-2	TRBJ2-7	CASSFILAPEGEQYF	TGTGCCAGCAGCTTTATACTAGCCCCGGAGGGGGAGCAGTACTTC
TRBD2	once	TRBV11-2	TRBJ2-5	CASSLWGGSQQETQYF	TGTGCCAGCAGCTTATGGGGGGGTTCGCAACAAGAGACCCAGTACTTC
-	-	TRBV7-2	TRBJ2-5	CASSLGFRGRQETQYF	TGTGCCAGCAGCTTAGGGTTCAGGGGCCGCCAGGAGACCCAGTACTTC
-	-	TRBV6-4	TRBJ1-2	CASSDSWHPYGYTF	TGTGCCAGCAGTGACTCATGGCATCCCTATGGCTACACCTTC
-	-	TRBV7-8	TRBJ1-2	CASSHREKGGYTF	TGTGCCAGCAGCCACAGGGAAAAAGGGGGCTACACCTTC
-	-	TRBV5-1	TRBJ2-1	CASSLAIEQFF	TGCGCCAGCAGCTTGGCCATTGAGCAGTTCTTC
TRBD1	-	TRBV7-9	TRBJ2-7	CASRGDRGYEQYF	TGTGCCAGCAGGGGAGACAGGGGCTACGAGCAGTACTTC
-	-	TRBV5-6	TRBJ2-6	CASSLGLINGANVLTF	TGTGCCAGCAGCTTGGGACTTATTAATGGGGCCAACGTCCTGACTTTC
TRBD2	-	TRBV7-7	TRBJ2-5	CASSLGEGTQETQYF	TGTGCTAGCAGCTTAGGGGAGGGAACCCAAGAGACCCAGTACTTC
-	-	TRBV15	TRBJ1-2	CATSSDTGRNYGYTF	TGTGCCACCAGCAGTGATACAGGGAGAAACTATGGCTACACCTTC
TRBD1	-	TRBV28	TRBJ1-4	CASSKTQGLYEKLFF	TGTGCCAGCAGTAAAACACAGGGGCTGTATGAAAAACTGTTTTTT
TRBD2	once	TRBV30	TRBJ2-1	CAWSGGASGMFTYNEQFF	TGTGCCTGGAGCGGGGGGGCTAGCGGGATGTTCACCTACAATGAGCAGTTCTTC
TRBD1	-	TRBV2	TRBJ1-4	CASSIGTGLGKLFF	TGTGCCAGCAGTATTGGGACAGGTCTGGGAAAACTGTTTTTT
-	once	TRBV6-5	TRBJ1-1	CASSHKGVWGTEAFF	TGTGCCAGCAGCCACAAGGGGGTATGGGGCACTGAAGCTTTCTTT